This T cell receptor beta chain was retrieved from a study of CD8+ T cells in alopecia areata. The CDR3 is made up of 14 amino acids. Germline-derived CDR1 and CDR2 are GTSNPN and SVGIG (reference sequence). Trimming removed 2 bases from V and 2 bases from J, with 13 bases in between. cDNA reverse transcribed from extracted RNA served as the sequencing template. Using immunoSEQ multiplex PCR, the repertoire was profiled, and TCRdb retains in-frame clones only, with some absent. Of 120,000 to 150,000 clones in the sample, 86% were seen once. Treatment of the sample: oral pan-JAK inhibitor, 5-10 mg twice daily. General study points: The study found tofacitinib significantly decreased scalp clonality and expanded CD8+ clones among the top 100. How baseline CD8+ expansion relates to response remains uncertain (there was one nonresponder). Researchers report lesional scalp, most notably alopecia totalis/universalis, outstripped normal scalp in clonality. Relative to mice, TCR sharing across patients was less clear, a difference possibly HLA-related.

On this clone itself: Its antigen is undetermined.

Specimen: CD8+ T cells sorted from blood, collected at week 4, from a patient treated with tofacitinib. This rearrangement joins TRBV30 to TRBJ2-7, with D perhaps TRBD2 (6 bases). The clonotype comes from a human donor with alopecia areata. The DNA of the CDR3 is TGTGCCTGGAGTCCGCCCGGCGGGACCTACGAGCAGTACTTC. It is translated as CAWSPPGGTYEQYF.